The text below deals with one T cell receptor beta chain. Its antigen is unknown. The record has no base qualities; no much larger clone is one base away. This specimen belongs to a study of shared clonotypes between healthy human individuals (dated by TCRdb to 2020 to 2021). For the study in its entirety: The cohort included a few men and a couple of women between 18 and 49 years of age. For each donor, CD4 naive and CD4 memory were each given three plates, CD8 naive was given two plates, and CD8 memory was given one plate. To estimate repertoire size and how much clonotype sharing occurs between individuals, the study deeply sequenced the blood TCR repertoires of about five healthy adults. Libraries were prepared and TCR repertoires were sequenced by different laboratories using diverse techniques, in order to increase sequencing depth and limit assay-specific biases. Each donor's leukapheresis produced roughly between roughly 0.9 and 9 billion PBMCs. General findings and caveats noted by the study authors: Across four donors, approximately 4.6% of naive CD4, more than 3% of naive CD8, about 2% of memory CD4, and about 0.44% of memory CD8 clonotypes were shared. Based on pairwise subsampling, the degree of clonotype sharing among donors was expected to be affected by sequencing depth. Incomplete sequencing was indicated by rarefaction of sorted-subset datasets, despite the large sequencing depth. Sampling was restricted to blood, and TCR repertoires in tissue are likely to differ from TCR repertoires in blood. Estimated clonotype richness was generally larger for naive than for memory subsets. Compared with non-shared clonotypes, the clonotypes found in all four sorted-subset donors had higher generation probabilities. The small number of donors limited the genetic and exposure-history diversity represented.

The CDR3 goes from the cysteine to the phenylalanine over 16 residues. Only the CDR3 DNA stays, 48 bases, in frame from base 1. V is clipped by 7 bases and J by 6 bases, and the sequence between their germline boundaries is 24 bases long. Healthy HIV-negative adults with no recently reported acute infections or vaccinations were included as donors. Only Caucasian adults living in Nashville, Tennessee, USA were represented among the donors. CD4+ T cells were enriched through magnetic negative selection, after which naive cells were positively selected on CD45RA and the remaining negative fraction served as the memory subset. Blood was collected by leukapheresis, and PBMCs were isolated by Ficoll-Histopaque density gradient centrifugation and then cryopreserved in liquid nitrogen vapor phase. Analytical flow cytometry was used to check the purity and quantity of every magnetically sorted T cell population. Genomic DNA was isolated from every sorted fraction and measured by UV absorbance on a Nanodrop 2000c.

Using the deep immunoSEQ assay, multiplex PCR amplified TCR CDR3 regions from genomic DNA. Extracted genomic DNA from each cell subset was distributed evenly across all wells of several immunoSEQ 96-well plates, and each plate was treated as a replicate. Each replicate PCR for sorted subsets received around 210 ng genomic DNA, equal to roughly 30,000 T cell genomes. The purified libraries were quantified using a Qubit 3.0 fluorometer, sized with a Bioanalyzer 2100, and then quantified again using the KAPA Library Quantification kit. A separate single-read 150-cycle Illumina NextSeq 550 flow cell was used to sequence each immunoSEQ 96-well plate. In the authors' own workflow: Because only junctional sequences without quality scores were contained in the immunoSEQ output, filtering matching that applied to full-length reads could not be performed. Sequences were annotated with PyIR, a Python wrapper for IgBLAST v1.9, using IMGT germline references to assign V/J genes and CDR3. Reads with weak V/J assignments (E-value above 1e-6), missing CDR3, stop codons, out-of-frame junctions, or ambiguous translated residues were removed. V3J clonotypes were defined by identical inferred V gene, J gene, and CDR3 amino acid sequence. Percentage overlap between repertoires was calculated by dividing the number of shared unique clonotypes by the size of the smaller repertoire. Repertoire richness was assessed with RTK rarefaction, the Chao1 estimator, and Recon v2.1 estimates of unobserved clonotypes. For all TCRbeta clonotypes obtained by the gDNA method from a handful of donors, generation probabilities were computed with OLGA. Drawn from immuneACCESS, this table holds only the in-frame rearrangements with V and J called that TCRdb kept. Clones are partly lost; checked studies trace under half to an unresolved V gene and leave the rest unexplained. V, J and clone size were drawn from that table, and D and trimming were deduced from the DNA. The sample table records 550,000 to 850,000 clones; around 67% of these occur just once. Over 1.5% of the sample is held by the ten biggest clonotypes.

The sequence derives from a woman between 25 and 40 years old in good health. The chain uses TRBV6-7 and TRBJ2-5; no D segment can be confidently identified. TRBV6-7 carries the ORF label, with uncertain function. The sample consisted of memory CD4+ T cells sorted from blood. Interpreted using the paper, the cell subset or site label stands for: CD45RA-negative fraction. The CDR3 loop reads CASTSRRLARSQTQYF. In nucleotide form, the sequence is TGTGCCAGCACTTCCCGGCGGTTAGCTCGGTCCCAGACCCAGTACTTC.